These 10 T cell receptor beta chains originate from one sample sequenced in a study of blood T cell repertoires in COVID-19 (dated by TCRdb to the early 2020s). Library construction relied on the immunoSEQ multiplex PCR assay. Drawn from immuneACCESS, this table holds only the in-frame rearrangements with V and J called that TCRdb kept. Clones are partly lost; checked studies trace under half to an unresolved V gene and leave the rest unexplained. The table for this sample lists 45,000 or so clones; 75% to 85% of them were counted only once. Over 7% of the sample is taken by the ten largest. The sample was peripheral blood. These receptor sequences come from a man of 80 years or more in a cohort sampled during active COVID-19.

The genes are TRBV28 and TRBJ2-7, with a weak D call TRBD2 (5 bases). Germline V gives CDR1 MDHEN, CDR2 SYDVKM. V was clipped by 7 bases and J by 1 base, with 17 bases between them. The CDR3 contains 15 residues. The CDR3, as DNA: TGTGCCAGCACCTCTTTAGTTAGCGCGTCCTACGAGCAGTACTTC. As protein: CASTSLVSASYEQYF.

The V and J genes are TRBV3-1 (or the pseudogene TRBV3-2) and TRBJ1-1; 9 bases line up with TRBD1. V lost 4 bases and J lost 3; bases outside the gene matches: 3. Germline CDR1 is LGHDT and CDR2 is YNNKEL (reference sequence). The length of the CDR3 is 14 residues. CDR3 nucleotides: TGTGCCAGCAGCCCGACAGGGGGTGACACTGAAGCTTTCTTT. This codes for CASSPTGGDTEAFF.

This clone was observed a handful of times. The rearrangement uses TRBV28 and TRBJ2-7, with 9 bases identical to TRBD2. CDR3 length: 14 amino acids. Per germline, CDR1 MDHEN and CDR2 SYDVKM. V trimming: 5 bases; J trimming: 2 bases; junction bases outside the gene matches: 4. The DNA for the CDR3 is TGTGCCAGCAGTATAGCGGGAGATACCTACGAGCAGTACTTC. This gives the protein CASSIAGDTYEQYF.

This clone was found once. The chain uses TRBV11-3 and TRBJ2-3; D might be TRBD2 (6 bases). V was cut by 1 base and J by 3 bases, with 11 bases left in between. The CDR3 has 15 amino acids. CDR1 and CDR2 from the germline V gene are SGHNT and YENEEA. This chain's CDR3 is CASSLAPGVTDTQYF. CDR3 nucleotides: TGTGCCAGCAGCTTAGCGCCGGGGGTAACAGATACGCAGTATTTT.

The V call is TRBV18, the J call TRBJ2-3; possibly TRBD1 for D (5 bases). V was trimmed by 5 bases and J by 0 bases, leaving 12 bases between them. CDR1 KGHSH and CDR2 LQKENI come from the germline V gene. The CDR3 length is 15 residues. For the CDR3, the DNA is TGTGCCAGCTCATCGACAGCTACTAGCACAGATACGCAGTATTTT. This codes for CASSSTATSTDTQYF. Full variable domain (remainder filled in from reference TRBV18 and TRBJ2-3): NAGVMQNPRHLVRRRGQEARLRCSPMKGHSHVYWYRQLPEEGLKFMVYLQKENIIDESGMPKERFSAEFPKEGPSILRIQQVVRGDSAAYFCASSSTATSTDTQYFGPGTRLTVL.

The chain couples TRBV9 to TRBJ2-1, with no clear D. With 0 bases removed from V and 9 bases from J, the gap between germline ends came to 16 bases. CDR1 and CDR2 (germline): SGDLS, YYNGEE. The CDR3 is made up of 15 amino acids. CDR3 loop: CASSVDPGHGGEQFF. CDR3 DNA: TGTGCCAGCAGCGTAGATCCGGGTCACGGCGGTGAGCAGTTCTTC.

The CDR3 protein is CASSDRAGSTEAFF. CDR3 coding DNA: TGTGCCAGCAGTGACCGCGCCGGGAGCACTGAAGCTTTCTTT. The V call is TRBV6-4, the J call TRBJ1-1; D is uncertain. Deletions cut 2 bases from V and 4 bases from J, with 11 bases between. Germline V gene lookup returns CDR1 MRHNA and CDR2 SNTAGT. CDR3 length: 14 residues.

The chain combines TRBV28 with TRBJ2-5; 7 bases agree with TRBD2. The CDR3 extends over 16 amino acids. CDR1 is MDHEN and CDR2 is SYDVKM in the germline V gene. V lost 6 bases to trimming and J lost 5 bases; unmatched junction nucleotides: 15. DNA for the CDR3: TGTGCCAGCAGCTCCGCAGGTTTAGCGGGCGGCGAGACCCAGTACTTC. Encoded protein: CASSSAGLAGGETQYF.

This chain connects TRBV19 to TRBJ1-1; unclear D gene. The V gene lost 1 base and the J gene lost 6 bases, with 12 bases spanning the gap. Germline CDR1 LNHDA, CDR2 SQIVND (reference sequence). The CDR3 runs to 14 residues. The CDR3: CASSIVYRDPEAFF. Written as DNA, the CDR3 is TGTGCCAGTAGTATAGTATACCGAGATCCTGAAGCTTTCTTT.

The CDR3 reads CASSYGQAISGNTIYF. CDR3 nucleotides: TGTGCCAGCAGTTACGGTCAGGCGATCTCTGGAAACACCATATATTTT. The chain recombines TRBV6-2 or TRBV6-3 with TRBJ1-3; D not certain. The length of the CDR3 is 16 residues. V was shortened by 2 bases and J by 0 bases, with 11 bases between the two germline ends. Germline CDR1 and CDR2: MNHEY and SVGEGT.